This T cell receptor (beta chain) came from a study of human T cells and chemical hapten exposure. V shed 0 bases and J shed 4 bases, with 7 bases lying between them. The CDR3 spans 13 residues. In germline, CDR1 is SGHNT, CDR2 YENEEA. TCRdb called the RACE reads again in MiXCR, with one record for every CDR3 protein. This table holds over 100,000 distinct CDR3 sequences, about a tenth found once. This clonotype was recorded many times. Time point of the sample: patch test 2, 6 weeks after DPC sensitization. The treatment here: therapeutic diphenylcyclopropenone sensitization with weekly scalp DPC. The clonotype originates from a woman aged 40 to 55 with alopecia areata. Some clones in this sample may be carry-over from other donors' samples. This sequence joins TRBV11-3 and TRBJ2-7, with TRBD2 as a possible D gene (6 bases). This specimen was whole blood, taken in connection with sensitization to the hapten diphenylcyclopropenone (DPC). The CDR3: CASSLDGGYEQYF. CDR3 bases: TGTGCCAGCAGCTTAGATGGGGGGTACGAGCAGTACTTC.